This TCR beta chain derives from a study of T cells after yellow fever vaccination. CDR1 and CDR2 from the germline V gene are MNHEY and SMNVEV (reference sequence). This CDR3 is 13 amino acids long. Trimming pared 4 bases from V and 12 bases from J, leaving 16 bases between. It was through 5'RACE template switching that TCR cDNA was made, with a universal primer site and UMIs added. TCRdb re-called the 5' RACE reads with MiXCR, one entry per CDR3 protein. The sample carries about 130,000 distinct CDR3 sequences, over 8% recorded once. This clonotype was counted only a few times. This receptor was taken from a man between 18 and 29 years old who received the YFV17D yellow fever vaccine. The source was CD8+ T cells sorted from PBMCs, collected on the day of the yellow fever booster vaccination. The chain uses TRBV27 and TRBJ2-1; D remains ambiguous. The CDR3 bases are TGTGCCAGCAGTTCGGACGGATGGAATAGGCAGTTCTTC. It yields the protein CASSSDGWNRQFF.